The clone carrying this TCR beta chain was detected only a few times. The antigen remains unidentified. This specimen comes from a study of shared clonotypes between healthy human individuals. Study-level findings and limits: Across subsets, estimated richness was generally greater for naive than for memory populations.

Only in-frame clones appear in the TCRdb table, and some are missing; sequencing was by immunoSEQ multiplex PCR. The table has about 1 million clones, around 75% seen once. Germline V gene lookup returns CDR1 MNHNY and CDR2 SVGAGI (reference sequence). Trimming cost V 7 bases and J 7 bases, with 13 bases left between them. The CDR3 is 13 amino acids. The chain links TRBV6-6 to TRBJ2-2; D unresolved. The TCR comes from a man aged 18 to 35 in good health. Sequenced input: memory CD4+ T cells sorted from blood. Subset: CD45RA-negative fraction. Here the CDR3 reads CASNNWSGGELFF. The DNA for the CDR3 is TGTGCCAGCAATAACTGGTCGGGCGGGGAGCTGTTTTTT.